The 26 T cell receptor beta chains given below trace back to one sample, sequenced in a study of cytomegalovirus exposure and HLA in healthy donors. In the PCR, 60 Vbeta and 13 Jbeta primers were used. Produced via immunoSEQ multiplex PCR; TCRdb's table is partial and in-frame only. The sample consists of 150,000 to 200,000 clones, under 80% of them appearing once. Sequences were obtained from PBMCs. These receptors were collected from a woman younger than 45 in good health and CMV-seronegative.

The chain recombines TRBV6-6 with TRBJ1-4; the D gene is possibly TRBD1 (6 bases). Trimming stripped 6 bases from V and 1 base from J, with 9 bases between. The CDR3 spans 14 residues. Germline assignment: CDR1 MNHNY and CDR2 SVGAGI (reference sequence). For the CDR3, the DNA is TGTGCCAGCAGGCAGGGGATAACTAATGAAAAACTGTTTTTT. This sequence encodes CASRQGITNEKLFF.

This chain uses TRBV7-6 with TRBJ2-1, with 7 bases lining up with TRBD2. Germline CDR1 reads SGHVS; CDR2 reads FNYEAQ. V was pared by 5 bases and J by 9 bases, with 1 base of the junction left unmatched. The CDR3 has 11 amino acids. Here the CDR3 DNA reads TGTGCCAGCAGCGCTAGCGGTGAGCAGTTCTTC. It translates to CASSASGEQFF.

This clone was seen only a few times. The chain combines TRBV5-6 with TRBJ1-6, with TRBD1 matching 7 bases. V dropped 3 bases and J dropped 9; count of bases not matched to a gene: 0. The CDR3 loop spans 12 amino acids. Germline-derived CDR1 and CDR2 are SGHDT and YYEEEE. CDR3 region: CASSWTGSPLHF. The CDR3 DNA sequence: TGTGCCAGCAGCTGGACAGGTTCACCCCTCCACTTT.

The chain combines TRBV10-3 with TRBJ2-3; 9 nucleotides line up with TRBD2. V shed 1 base, J shed 0 bases, and the junction held 5 bases outside the gene matches. Germline CDR1 ENHRY, CDR2 SYGVKD. This CDR3 contains 17 residues. CDR3 sequence reads: CAISEWGLAKSTDTQYF. As DNA, the CDR3 is TGTGCCATCAGTGAGTGGGGACTAGCTAAGAGCACAGATACGCAGTATTTT.

The rearrangement uses TRBV7-3 and TRBJ2-3; 12 nucleotides agree with TRBD2. V lost 5 bases, J lost 4 bases, and 7 bases stayed unmatched. The CDR3 is 16 amino acids. The germline gives CDR1 SGHTA, CDR2 FQGTGA. CDR3 amino acids: CASSPNRLAGADTQYF. CDR3 sequence (DNA): TGTGCCAGCAGCCCGAACCGACTAGCGGGGGCAGATACGCAGTATTTT.

The V gene is TRBV6-1, the J gene TRBJ1-2, with TRBD1 as a possible D gene (5 bases). CDR1 MNHNS and CDR2 SASEGT come from the germline V gene. The CDR3 is 15 amino acids. With 7 bases removed from V and 2 bases from J, the gap between germline ends came to 17 bases. CDR3 in amino acids: CASNKGDRSNYGYTF. CDR3 in DNA: TGTGCCAGCAATAAAGGGGATCGGTCCAACTATGGCTACACCTTC.

The chain joins TRBV28 to TRBJ1-2; D possibly corresponds to TRBD1 (6 bases). The ends were cut back, 5 bases at V and 5 bases at J, with 12 bases in the middle. Germline-derived CDR1 and CDR2 are MDHEN and SYDVKM. The CDR3 runs to 13 residues. CDR3 nucleotide sequence: TGTGCCAGCAGTCGGACAGTCCTTTATGGCTACACCTTC. Translated, it gives CASSRTVLYGYTF.

The chain has TRBV7-8 and TRBJ2-5, with D tentatively TRBD2 (6 bases). Germline V gene data show CDR1 as SGHVS and CDR2 as FQNEAQ. The CDR3 spans 16 residues. Trimming cost V 5 bases and J 4 bases, with 20 bases left between them. CDR3 nucleotides: TGTGCCAGCAGCCCACTCGGGGGAAGGTTGGGAGAGACCCAGTACTTC. Translation: CASSPLGGRLGETQYF.

The rearrangement links TRBV5-1 to TRBJ2-3, with 7 nucleotides matching TRBD2. The CDR3 is 16 amino acids. With 0 bases clipped from V and 1 base from J, the junction kept 5 bases outside the gene matches. Germline CDR1 reads SGHRS; CDR2 reads YFSETQ. The CDR3 spells CASSLGWGGGTDTQYF. CDR3 nucleotide sequence: TGCGCCAGCAGCTTGGGTTGGGGGGGAGGCACAGATACGCAGTATTTT.

This chain uses TRBV27 with TRBJ1-1; D is unresolved. CDR1 and CDR2 from the germline V gene are MNHEY and SMNVEV (reference sequence). This CDR3 region has 16 residues. Trimming took 2 bases from V and 4 from J, leaving 17 bases between them. CDR3 bases: TGTGCCAGCAGTTTAGGGCCCTTTTTGCGGGGCACTGAAGCTTTCTTT. Protein sequence: CASSLGPFLRGTEAFF.

V is TRBV4-1 and J is TRBJ2-2, with a weak D call TRBD2 (6 bases). Germline V gene lookup returns CDR1 MGHRA and CDR2 YSYEKL. The CDR3 is made up of 13 amino acids. Trimming cost V 6 bases and J 5 bases, with 10 bases left between them. The CDR3 spells CASSWGVTGELFF. CDR3 sequence (DNA): TGCGCCAGCAGTTGGGGGGTTACCGGGGAGCTGTTTTTT.

Concerning this clone itself: The germline gene is not matched at one end of the junction; a read error may be the cause. The same CDR3 is also encoded by other DNA sequences in this sample. This chain uses TRBV10-3 with TRBJ1-3, with D possibly matching TRBD1 (6 bases). CDR1 and CDR2 (germline): ENHRY, SYGVKD. The CDR3 consists of 16 residues. CDR3 residues: CAISVGRGATGNTIYF. Here the CDR3 DNA reads TGTGCCATTAGTGTGGGACGGGGGGCGACTGGAAACACCATATATTTT.

The CDR3 reads CASSLTERVGGNQPQHF. DNA of the CDR3: TGTGCCAGCAGCCTTACGGAGAGGGTAGGTGGCAATCAGCCCCAGCATTTT. V is TRBV7-8 and J is TRBJ1-5, with D unresolved. Germline V gene lookup returns CDR1 SGHVS and CDR2 FQNEAQ. This CDR3 comprises 17 residues. Trimming removed 5 bases at V and 2 bases at J, with 19 bases between.

This clone came up a few times. The genes are TRBV28 and TRBJ1-6; D is unclear. The CDR3 sequence is 12 residues long. Germline CDR1 is MDHEN and CDR2 is SYDVKM. Trimming removed 10 bases at V and 14 bases at J, with 18 bases between. The CDR3 loop is CATSAQSGSLHF. CDR3 nucleotide sequence: TGTGCCACCTCTGCGCAATCCGGTTCCCTCCACTTT.

V gene TRBV6-5 combines with J gene TRBJ1-5; TRBD1 is a possible D gene (5 bases). Trimming removed 6 bases at V and 3 bases at J, with 15 bases between. CDR3 length: 15 residues. The V gene's germline CDR1 is MNHEY and CDR2 SVGAGI. The chain's CDR3 is CASRISWGLNQPQHF. The CDR3 DNA follows: TGTGCCAGCAGAATCTCCTGGGGACTCAATCAGCCCCAGCATTTT.

The J gene is TRBJ2-7, the V gene TRBV2; perhaps TRBD1 as D (6 bases). Trimming removed 7 bases from V and 0 bases from J, with 13 bases in between. The germline CDR1 and CDR2 sequences are SNHLY and FYNNEI. The CDR3 is made up of 14 amino acids. The CDR3 bases are TGTGCCAGCAAGGGGGTACAGGTCTCCTACGAGCAGTACTTC. Protein sequence: CASKGVQVSYEQYF.

The chain employs TRBV9 and TRBJ2-5; a weak D match, TRBD1 (5 bases). The CDR3 sequence is 15 residues long. V was shortened by 4 bases and J by 5 bases, with 18 bases between the two germline ends. Germline V gene sequence: CDR1 SGDLS, CDR2 YYNGEE. The CDR3 loop is CASSPELKGRETQYF. In DNA form, the CDR3 reads TGTGCCAGCAGCCCTGAGCTGAAGGGGCGTGAGACCCAGTACTTC.

The chain carries TRBV28 and TRBJ1-3, with D perhaps TRBD1 (5 bases). The germline V gene has CDR1 MDHEN and CDR2 SYDVKM. V lost 5 bases and J 2 bases, leaving 13 bases between the germline ends. The CDR3 has 15 residues. The CDR3 loop is CASSPRGGTGNTIYF. CDR3 DNA: TGTGCCAGCAGTCCCCGGGGGGGAACTGGAAACACCATATATTTT. Based on the CDR3 plus reference TRBV28 and TRBJ1-3, the full variable domain is DVKVTQSSRYLVKRTGEKVFLECVQDMDHENMFWYRQDPGLGLRLIYFSYDVKMKEKGDIPEGYSVSREKKERFSLILESASTNQTSMYLCASSPRGGTGNTIYFGEGSWLTVV.

This clone was observed a few times. The genes are TRBV19 and TRBJ1-1, with D maybe TRBD1 (6 bases). Germline CDR1 LNHDA, CDR2 SQIVND (reference sequence). The CDR3 has 18 amino acids. V shed 7 bases and J shed 4 bases, with 28 bases lying between them. CDR3 coding DNA: TGTGCCAGTAAGAGCCCTATCAGGGGCCCCGTACTATCCACTGAAGCTTTCTTT. Protein sequence: CASKSPIRGPVLSTEAFF.

This chain links TRBV6-5 with TRBJ1-2, with D perhaps TRBD1 (6 bases). This CDR3 is 14 amino acids long. V was clipped by 6 bases and J by 5 bases, with 16 bases between them. CDR1 and CDR2 from the germline V gene are MNHEY and SVGAGI. The CDR3 is CASSYRTEDYGYTF. In nucleotides, the CDR3 is TGTGCCAGCAGCTATAGGACAGAAGATTATGGCTACACCTTC.

The CDR3 DNA is TGTGCCAGCGCTCGTGGGAAGGGGCCTGGCTACACCTTC. Protein sequence: CASARGKGPGYTF. The chain recombines TRBV13 with TRBJ1-2; D might be TRBD1 (5 bases). The germline gives CDR1 PRHDT, CDR2 FYEKMQ (reference sequence). V was trimmed by 8 bases and J by 7 bases, leaving 17 bases between them. This CDR3 spans 13 amino acids.

This clone was counted only a few times. This rearrangement joins TRBV13 to TRBJ1-1, with D unresolved. CDR1 and CDR2 (germline): PRHDT, FYEKMQ (reference sequence). CDR3 length: 11 residues. V was cut by 4 bases and J by 8 bases, with 8 bases left in between. The CDR3 region has the DNA TGTGCCAGCAGCTCCGGGATGGAAGCTTTCTTT. Amino acids: CASSSGMEAFF.

This chain links TRBV19 with TRBJ2-2, with D maybe TRBD1 (5 bases). Trimming pared 5 bases from V and 3 bases from J, leaving 13 bases between. This CDR3 region has 15 residues. Looked up from germline, CDR1 is LNHDA and CDR2 is SQIVND (reference sequence). CDR3 nucleotides: TGTGCCAGTAGTGGCAGGGTCCGGGACACCGGGGAGCTGTTTTTT. Protein product: CASSGRVRDTGELFF.

V is TRBV5-1 and J is TRBJ2-7; 9 bases agree with TRBD1. With 4 bases clipped from V and 2 bases from J, the junction kept 1 base outside the gene matches. Per germline, CDR1 SGHRS and CDR2 YFSETQ. The CDR3 runs to 13 residues. DNA of the CDR3: TGCGCCAGCAGCGGGGACAGGGCCTACGAGCAGTACTTC. Encoded protein: CASSGDRAYEQYF.

This clone was seen more than once but under ten times. V usage is TRBV18 and J usage is TRBJ2-7; tentatively, D is TRBD2 (6 bases). CDR1 and CDR2 (germline): KGHSH, LQKENI. V lost 2 bases to trimming and J lost 4 bases, with 15 bases between them. CDR3 size: 15 residues. This chain's CDR3 is CASSPSRIGGYEQYF. The CDR3 DNA sequence: TGTGCCAGCTCACCAAGCCGGATCGGGGGATACGAGCAGTACTTC.

The chain recombines TRBV7-3 with TRBJ2-6; D gene unclear. Trimming took 6 bases from V and 1 from J, leaving 4 bases between them. Germline V gene data show CDR1 as SGHTA and CDR2 as FQGTGA. The CDR3 is 13 residues long. The CDR3 DNA reads as TGTGCCAGCAGGGAGTCTGGGGCCAACGTCCTGACTTTC. This encodes CASRESGANVLTF. The full variable domain, in which reference TRBV7-3 and TRBJ2-6 provide the parts outside the CDR3, is GAGVSQTPSNKVTEKGKYVELRCDPISGHTALYWYRQSLGQGPEFLIYFQGTGAADDSGLPNDRFFAVRPEGSVSTLKIQRTERGDSAVYLCASRESGANVLTFGAGSRLTVL.